The next 11 T cell receptor beta chains were all read from a single sample in a study of human T cells and chemical hapten exposure. Time point given: patch test 1, 2 weeks after DPC sensitization. Treatment denoted: therapeutic diphenylcyclopropenone sensitization with weekly scalp DPC. One entry per CDR3 protein results from TCRdb running MiXCR on the RACE reads. Altogether 74,000 or so distinct CDR3 sequences are present, over 9.5% being singletons, with the ten largest covering 3.5%. The starting material was whole blood, obtained in connection with sensitization to the hapten diphenylcyclopropenone (DPC). The receptor source for this set is a woman aged 60-75 years with alopecia areata. Some clones in this sample may be carry-over from other donors' samples.

There are many counts of this clonotype. V usage is TRBV20-1 and J usage is TRBJ2-7; the D gene could be TRBD1 or TRBD2 (5 bases each). The V end was cut by 3 bases, the J end by 3 bases, with 15 bases between. The CDR3 has 14 amino acids. From germline, CDR1 is DFQATT and CDR2 SNEGSKA (reference sequence). The DNA of the CDR3 is TGCAGTGCTAGGGGAGTTGGAAGGGGCTACGAGCAGTACTTC. Translating it yields CSARGVGRGYEQYF.

This clonotype was counted only a few times. CDR3 sequence reads: CASSFSGTPTYEQYF. Written as DNA, the CDR3 is TGTGCCAGCAGCTTCTCCGGGACTCCCACCTACGAGCAGTACTTC. J is TRBJ2-7 and V is TRBV9; D perhaps matches TRBD2 (6 bases). Germline V gives CDR1 SGDLS, CDR2 YYNGEE. The CDR3 spans 15 residues. V lost 4 bases and J 2 bases, leaving 16 bases between the germline ends.

At least ten counts were recorded for this clonotype. The chain couples TRBV6-1 to TRBJ1-4; D is possibly TRBD1 (6 bases). Deletions cut 5 bases from V and 7 bases from J, with 14 bases between. The CDR3 is made up of 14 amino acids. Germline loops: CDR1 MNHNS, CDR2 SASEGT. The CDR3 loop is CASSPTGTTEKLFF. The CDR3 nucleotides read TGTGCCAGCAGTCCCACCGGGACAACTGAAAAACTGTTTTTT.

The V gene is TRBV5-1, the J gene TRBJ2-3; 13 nucleotides line up with TRBD2. The ends lost 0 bases at V and 3 bases at J; junction bases unmatched: 4. CDR3 length equals 17 residues. Germline V gene sequence: CDR1 SGHRS, CDR2 YFSETQ. The CDR3 region is CASSLARLAGGTDTQYF. In nucleotides, the CDR3 is TGCGCCAGCAGCTTGGCGAGACTAGCGGGGGGTACAGATACGCAGTATTTT.

This clonotype was seen ten or more times. The rearrangement joins TRBV7-9 to TRBJ1-2; D gene unclear. This CDR3 has 15 residues. CDR1 is SEHNR and CDR2 is FQNEAQ in the germline V gene (reference sequence). The V end was cut by 5 bases, the J end by 1 base, with 14 bases between. DNA for the CDR3: TGTGCCAGCAGCGCGGGCCTCTTGATTAACTATGGCTACACCTTC. As protein: CASSAGLLINYGYTF.

This clonotype was observed a few times. The rearrangement links TRBV6-6 to TRBJ1-4; unclear D gene. Deletions cut 7 bases from V and 3 bases from J, with 9 bases between. CDR1 and CDR2 (germline): MNHNY, SVGAGI (reference sequence). This CDR3 region has 13 residues. The CDR3 reads CASKRIANEKLFF. The DNA for the CDR3 is TGTGCCAGCAAAAGGATAGCTAATGAAAAACTGTTTTTT.

The sample holds many counts of this clonotype. The rearrangement uses TRBV29-1 and TRBJ1-5; the D gene is possibly TRBD1 (6 bases). The CDR3 totals 14 residues. Germline V CDR1 and CDR2: SQVTM, ANQGSEA. Trimming pared 5 bases from V and 6 bases from J, leaving 17 bases between. CDR3 DNA: TGCAGCGTTCAGGAGGGGGGAGCGGGTCAGCCCCAGCATTTT. It yields the protein CSVQEGGAGQPQHF.

This clonotype was seen a handful of times. The chain links TRBV5-1 to TRBJ2-1; D may match TRBD1 or TRBD2 (5 bases each). V was trimmed by 4 bases and J by 0 bases, leaving 14 bases between them. This CDR3 has 16 residues. Germline CDR1 reads SGHRS; CDR2 reads YFSETQ. CDR3 DNA sequence: TGCGCCAGCAGCCTAACAGGTGGGAGCTCCTACAATGAGCAGTTCTTC. Its translation: CASSLTGGSSYNEQFF.

This clonotype occurred many times. The chain combines TRBV18 with TRBJ1-5; 8 nucleotides agree with TRBD1. This CDR3 region has 13 residues. Germline-derived CDR1 and CDR2 are KGHSH and LQKENI. J gave up 5 bases and V 6 bases, and 3 bases lay outside the gene matches. CDR3 protein: CASSGQGDQPQHF. CDR3 coding DNA: TGTGCCAGCTCCGGACAGGGAGATCAGCCCCAGCATTTT.

The chain combines TRBV29-1 with TRBJ1-5; D is ambiguous. The germline CDR1 and CDR2 sequences are SQVTM and ANQGSEA. Trimming took off 4 bases at V and 2 bases at J, with 12 bases between the two ends. The CDR3 runs 14 residues. This CDR3 reads CSVGFGQGNQPQHF. The DNA of the CDR3 is TGCAGCGTTGGTTTTGGGCAGGGCAATCAGCCCCAGCATTTT.

This clonotype was detected a few times. V gene TRBV20-1 combines with J gene TRBJ1-1; D is ambiguous. The CDR3 spans 12 residues. Per the germline V gene, CDR1 is DFQATT and CDR2 is SNEGSKA (reference sequence). Trimming stripped 1 base from V and 4 bases from J, with 7 bases between. CDR3 region: CSARAVGTEAFF. In DNA form, the CDR3 reads TGCAGTGCTAGAGCAGTGGGCACTGAAGCTTTCTTT.